This is a list of T cell receptor beta chains from one sample in a study of molecular identifiers for immune sequencing clone quantification. Via MiXCR, TCRdb re-called the PCR reads, giving one row per CDR3 protein. Found here are hundreds of thousands of distinct CDR3 sequences, about 25% of them singletons; the top ten hold approximately 0.75%. The sequenced sample consisted of naive CD8+ T cells from blood, with Jurkat cell RNA spiked in. The receptors were sampled from a human donor in good health. Some libraries in this study had Jurkat cell RNA spiked in. Both conserved end residues are part of each CDR3. The D gene is left open where the match is weak. Some rows have no size entry. The others give once, few or many, or a class for an expanded clone.

j_call: TRBJ1-1
clone_size: -
v_call: TRBV4-3
d_call: -
cdr3_nt: TGCACCAGCAGCCAAGAGCCCTCAGGTAACACTGAAGCTTTCTTT
cdr3_aa: CTSSQEPSGNTEAFF

j_call: TRBJ1-1
clone_size: few
v_call: TRBV14
d_call: TRBD1
cdr3_nt: TGTGCCAGCAGCCAAAGTTGGGACAGGGGGGGCCCGAACACTGAAGCTTTCTTT
cdr3_aa: CASSQSWDRGGPNTEAFF

j_call: TRBJ2-3
clone_size: many
v_call: TRBV6-5
d_call: -
cdr3_nt: TGTGCCAGCAGTCCCGGGGACGGAGCGTACACAGATACGCAGTATTTT
cdr3_aa: CASSPGDGAYTDTQYF

j_call: TRBJ2-2
clone_size: many
v_call: TRBV29-1
d_call: -
cdr3_nt: TGCAGCGGGACGAGCGGGAACACCGGGGAGCTGTTTTTT
cdr3_aa: CSGTSGNTGELFF

j_call: TRBJ2-3
clone_size: many
v_call: TRBV6-1
d_call: -
cdr3_nt: TGTGCCAGCAGCGACCGGGACATTAGCACAGATACGCAGTATTTT
cdr3_aa: CASSDRDISTDTQYF

j_call: TRBJ2-7
clone_size: -
v_call: TRBV4-2
d_call: -
cdr3_nt: TGTGCCAGCAGCCAACAAGGGACAAAACCCTCCTACGAGCAGTACTTC
cdr3_aa: CASSQQGTKPSYEQYF

j_call: TRBJ1-4
clone_size: -
v_call: TRBV6-2/TRBV6-3
d_call: -
cdr3_nt: TGTGCCAGCAATACGCCCAACCACATACGAGCAACTAAAGAAAAACTGTTTTTT
cdr3_aa: CASNTPNHIRATKEKLFF

j_call: TRBJ2-7
clone_size: few
v_call: TRBV7-9
d_call: -
cdr3_nt: TGTGCCAGCAGCTCCCCAACCTCCGGGTCGCCCGACTACGAGCAGTACTTC
cdr3_aa: CASSSPTSGSPDYEQYF

j_call: TRBJ2-6
clone_size: many
v_call: TRBV20-1
d_call: TRBD1
cdr3_nt: TGCAGTGCTCCAAGACAGGGCCCATCTGGGGCCAACGTCCTGACTTTC
cdr3_aa: CSAPRQGPSGANVLTF

j_call: TRBJ1-1
clone_size: many
v_call: TRBV6-5
d_call: TRBD1
cdr3_nt: TGTGCCAGCACCCTACTGACAGGGGGGACTGAAGCTTTCTTT
cdr3_aa: CASTLLTGGTEAFF

j_call: TRBJ2-5
clone_size: many
v_call: TRBV4-1
d_call: -
cdr3_nt: TGCGCCAGCAGCCTTTCCGGGACAACGGAGACCCAGTACTTC
cdr3_aa: CASSLSGTTETQYF

j_call: TRBJ1-1
clone_size: few
v_call: TRBV6-2/TRBV6-3
d_call: -
cdr3_nt: TGTGCCGCCACTGGGGGGAGGCTATCTGAAGCTTTCTTT
cdr3_aa: CAATGGRLSEAFF

j_call: TRBJ2-2
clone_size: many
v_call: TRBV12-3/TRBV12-4
d_call: TRBD1
cdr3_nt: TGTGCCAGCAGCCCTCCCGGGACAGCGAACACCGGGGAGCTGTTTTTT
cdr3_aa: CASSPPGTANTGELFF

j_call: TRBJ2-7
clone_size: few
v_call: TRBV6-5
d_call: TRBD2
cdr3_nt: TGTGCCAGCAGAGCTACCCGGGACTACTCTCTCGAGCAGTACTTC
cdr3_aa: CASRATRDYSLEQYF

j_call: TRBJ2-3
clone_size: -
v_call: TRBV7-9
d_call: -
cdr3_nt: TGTGCCAGCAGCCTCTCACGATCGACAGCCACAGATACGCAGTATTTT
cdr3_aa: CASSLSRSTATDTQYF

j_call: TRBJ1-1
clone_size: few
v_call: TRBV6-2/TRBV6-3
d_call: TRBD1
cdr3_nt: TGTGCCAGCAGTTACTCGTACAGGGGGGACACTGAAGCTTTCTTT
cdr3_aa: CASSYSYRGDTEAFF